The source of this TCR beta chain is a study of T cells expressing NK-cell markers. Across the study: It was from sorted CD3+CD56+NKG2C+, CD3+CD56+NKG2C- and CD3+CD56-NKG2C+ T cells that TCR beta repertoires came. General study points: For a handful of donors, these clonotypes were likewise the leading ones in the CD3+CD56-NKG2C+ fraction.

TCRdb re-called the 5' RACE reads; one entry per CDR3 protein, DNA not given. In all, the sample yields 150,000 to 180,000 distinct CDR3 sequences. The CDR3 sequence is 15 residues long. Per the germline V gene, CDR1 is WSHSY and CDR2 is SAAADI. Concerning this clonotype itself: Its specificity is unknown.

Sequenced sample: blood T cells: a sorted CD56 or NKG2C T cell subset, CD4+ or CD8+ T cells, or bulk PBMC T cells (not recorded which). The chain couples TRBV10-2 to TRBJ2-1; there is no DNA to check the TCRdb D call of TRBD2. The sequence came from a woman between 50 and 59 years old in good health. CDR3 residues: CASSEGLAGRGEQFF.